The T cell receptor beta chain under discussion was sequenced for a study of early T cells in non-severe SARS-CoV-2 infection. MiXCR, applied by TCRdb to the 5' RACE reads, yields one record per CDR3 protein. The sample shows 86,000 or so distinct CDR3 sequences, over 12% of them seen only once. This clonotype has more than one count but fewer than ten. Germline-derived CDR1 and CDR2 are SQVTM and ANQGSEA. The CDR3 covers 14 residues. Unmatched junction bases numbered 7, after V lost 6 bases and J lost 6 bases. Material for sequencing was whole blood. This clonotype was sampled from an adult who was a healthcare worker with PCR-confirmed SARS-CoV-2 infection or an uninfected control (not recorded which). The chain employs TRBV29-1 and TRBJ2-2; 10 positions match TRBD1. The CDR3 DNA sequence: TGCAGCGTGGGCTCCGGGACAGGGGCCGGGGAGCTGTTTTTT. Its translation: CSVGSGTGAGELFF.